Given below is one TCR beta chain in context. Its antigen is unidentified. This specimen belongs to a study of early stage breast cancer tumors. Overall study context: Invasive lobular carcinomas made up about 35% of the 12 ER+/PR+/HER2- tumors. Study-level findings and limits: Commonly generated sequences made up most enriched TCRB sequences shared between patients. Tumors had approximately 2.5-fold higher T cell density than normal breast.

Using immunoSEQ multiplex PCR, the repertoire was profiled, and TCRdb retains in-frame clones only, with some absent. The table lists some 20,000 clones, about 83% of them singletons, with more than 1.5% in the top ten. The sequencing sample was made of blood. This receptor was identified in an older person with breast cancer.

The CDR3: CASSPSSRNEQFF. In DNA, the CDR3 is TGTGCCAGCAGCCCCAGTTCCCGAAATGAGCAGTTCTTC. The genes are TRBV7-2 and TRBJ2-1; D not resolved. Germline CDR1 and CDR2: SGHTA and FQGNSA. This CDR3 has 13 residues. Trimming left V 5 bases short and J 7 bases short, with 12 bases between.